What follows are 25 T cell receptor beta chains derived from one specimen sequenced in a study of vaccination and CD4 T cells after COVID-19. This sample's treatment: roughly ten-day PBMC culture with coronavirus spike peptide pools or control peptides (ViraFEST assay). CD4+ T-cell collection from the unexposed donor predated the COVID-19 pandemic (2011-2018). Sequencing of the DNA from cultured CD4+ T cells was carried out with the Oncomine TCR Beta short-read assay. The template was genomic DNA from cultured CD4+ T cells. TCRdb independently ran MiXCR on the PCR reads; one entry per CDR3 protein. The sample yields about 9,200 distinct CDR3 sequences, about 32% seen once. No antigens are known for them. Sequencing used CD4+ T cells from blood, cultured in vitro. These TCRs come from a human donor in good health.

The chain uses TRBV20-1 and TRBJ1-1; D is unresolved. CDR1 and CDR2 from the germline V gene are DFQATT and SNEGSKA (reference sequence). V was pared by 3 bases and J by 3 bases, with 8 bases between. The CDR3 is made up of 12 amino acids. In DNA, the CDR3 is TGCAGTGCTAGCCGGGTGGACACTGAAGCTTTCTTT. Translated: CSASRVDTEAFF.

The J gene is TRBJ2-7, the V gene TRBV7-9, with a tentative D call TRBD2 (5 bases). Germline V lookup: CDR1 SEHNR, CDR2 FQNEAQ (reference sequence). Trimming took off 1 base at V and 6 bases at J, with 13 bases between the two ends. There are 14 residues in the CDR3. CDR3: CASSLVPGTGEQYF. CDR3 nucleotide sequence: TGTGCCAGCAGCTTAGTTCCGGGAACGGGCGAGCAGTACTTC.

A few counts support this clonotype. The chain employs TRBV28 and TRBJ1-1, with TRBD1 as a possible D gene (5 bases). This CDR3 spans 15 amino acids. The V gene lost 6 bases and the J gene lost 3 bases, with 17 bases spanning the gap. CDR1 and CDR2 from the germline V gene are MDHEN and SYDVKM. CDR3 nucleotides: TGTGCCAGCAGCCATCCCCGGACATACGACACTGAAGCTTTCTTT. Amino acid sequence: CASSHPRTYDTEAFF.

This clonotype appeared a few times. The chain recombines TRBV7-2 with TRBJ1-3, with D perhaps matching TRBD1 (6 bases). Germline V lookup: CDR1 SGHTA, CDR2 FQGNSA. CDR3 size: 14 residues. Between the trimmed V and J ends, which lost 5 bases and 1 base, there was a span of 9 bases. The CDR3 DNA reads TGTGCCAGCAGCCCTCAGGGGTCTGGAAACACCATATATTTT. Its translation is CASSPQGSGNTIYF.

This clonotype was counted between two and nine times. This chain uses TRBV7-2 with TRBJ1-2, with 9 bases identical to TRBD1. Germline V gene sequence: CDR1 SGHTA, CDR2 FQGNSA. The V and J ends lost 1 base and 7 bases, in that order; junction bases with no gene match: 7. The CDR3 sequence is 15 residues long. The CDR3 loop reads CASSLVGGQGAGYTF. The CDR3 coding sequence is TGTGCCAGCAGCTTAGTCGGGGGACAGGGTGCTGGCTACACCTTC.

This clonotype was recorded only once. V and J are TRBV4-3 and TRBJ1-1; 7 nucleotides match TRBD1. J was trimmed by 6 bases and V by 0 bases; bases with no gene match: 4. This CDR3 has 14 residues. The germline gives CDR1 LGHNA, CDR2 YSLEER. CDR3 protein: CASSQDRRGAEAFF. The CDR3, as DNA: TGCGCCAGCAGCCAAGATCGCAGGGGGGCTGAAGCTTTCTTT.

The V and J genes are TRBV18 and TRBJ2-7; 9 bases line up with TRBD2. Germline CDR1 and CDR2: KGHSH and LQKENI. With V trimmed by 0 bases and J by 2 bases, 5 bases remained unmatched. The CDR3 sequence is 16 residues long. CDR3: CASSPPTSGSPYEQYF. The CDR3 DNA is TGTGCCAGCTCACCACCGACTAGCGGAAGCCCCTACGAGCAGTACTTC.

The chain carries TRBV20-1 and TRBJ2-7, with a weak D call TRBD2 (6 bases). Trimming took off 1 base at V and 5 bases at J, with 15 bases between the two ends. The CDR3 loop spans 14 amino acids. Germline V gene data show CDR1 as DFQATT and CDR2 as SNEGSKA (reference sequence). The CDR3 DNA follows: TGCAGTGCTAGAGGTCCCCGGAGGGACCACGAGCAGTACTTC. Its protein is CSARGPRRDHEQYF.

This sequence joins TRBV7-2 and TRBJ2-7; 9 bases are a match to TRBD2. The CDR3 length is 15 residues. The germline gives CDR1 SGHTA, CDR2 FQGNSA. V lost 5 bases, J lost 9 bases, and 14 bases stayed unmatched. CDR3 DNA: TGTGCCAGCAGCAAATCTAGCGGGATACCCATGGGGCAGTACTTC. As protein: CASSKSSGIPMGQYF.

This clonotype was observed a few times. The chain recombines TRBV6-1 with TRBJ2-6; no clear D gene. Germline V gene sequence: CDR1 MNHNS, CDR2 SASEGT. The length of the CDR3 is 12 residues. In DNA form, the CDR3 reads TGTACAGTGGACTCTGGGGCCAACGTCCTGACTTTC. Translating it yields CTVDSGANVLTF.

The chain recombines TRBV6-2 or TRBV6-3 with TRBJ1-6; D call uncertain. CDR3 length: 13 residues. V dropped 1 base and J dropped 10 bases, with 8 bases sitting between them. The germline V gene has CDR1 MNHEY and CDR2 SVGEGT. The CDR3 DNA sequence: TGTGCCAGCAGTTACTTTAATTCGTCACCCCTCCACTTT. Translation gives CASSYFNSSPLHF.

Only a few counts were recorded for this clonotype. This chain joins TRBV7-2 and TRBJ1-1, with 7 nucleotides matching TRBD1. J gave up 4 bases and V 3 bases, and 11 bases lay outside the gene matches. This CDR3 contains 16 residues. Germline V lookup: CDR1 SGHTA, CDR2 FQGNSA. The CDR3 DNA is TGTGCCAGCAGCTTTCCGTCCAGGGGGGGGAGCACTGAAGCTTTCTTT. Amino acid sequence: CASSFPSRGGSTEAFF.

This chain connects TRBV24-1 to TRBJ2-4; TRBD2 aligns across 8 bases. Germline CDR1 is KGHDR and CDR2 is SFDVKD. This CDR3 is 11 amino acids long. Losses at the gene ends were 3 bases for V and 16 bases for J; bases not matched to a gene: 4. CDR3 coding DNA: TGTGCCACCAGTGATCGGGGACTAGTCTACTTC. It specifies CATSDRGLVYF.

By frequency in the sample, this clonotype is medium-sized. The chain is built from TRBV24-1 and TRBJ1-2; D gene uncertain. Deletions cut 0 bases from V and 3 bases from J, with 7 bases between. The V gene's germline CDR1 is KGHDR and CDR2 SFDVKD. CDR3 size: 14 residues. In nucleotides, the CDR3 is TGTGCCACCAGTGATTTGAGAAGGGACTATGGCTACACCTTC. It encodes CATSDLRRDYGYTF.

This clonotype has just a few counts. This chain uses TRBV20-1 with TRBJ2-7, with D perhaps assigned TRBD1 or TRBD2 (5 bases each). Germline V CDR1 and CDR2: DFQATT, SNEGSKA (reference sequence). V lost 2 bases, J lost 7 bases, and 15 bases lay in between. CDR3 length: 13 residues. CDR3 nucleotides: TGCAGTGCTAGACTGCCCGGGACCGGGGAGCAGTACTTC. It codes for CSARLPGTGEQYF.

The J gene is TRBJ1-3, the V gene TRBV7-6; the D gene is possibly TRBD1 (6 bases). The germline V gene encodes CDR1 SGHVS and CDR2 FNYEAQ. The CDR3 extends over 16 amino acids. The V end lost 2 bases, the J end lost 16 bases, and 27 bases lay between the germline ends. This CDR3 is CASSLSLVGTSARLYF. The DNA of the CDR3 is TGTGCCAGCAGCTTAAGTTTGGTGGGGACATCGGCGAGGTTGTATTTT.

This sequence joins TRBV6-1 and TRBJ1-2, with D possibly TRBD1 on 6 matching bases. The V end was cut by 6 bases, the J end by 4 bases, with 15 bases between. There are 14 residues in the CDR3. CDR1 and CDR2 (germline): MNHNS, SASEGT. This CDR3 reads CASRPMGAGYGYTF. CDR3 DNA sequence: TGTGCCAGCAGGCCAATGGGGGCGGGCTATGGCTACACCTTC.

The chain couples TRBV6-2 or TRBV6-3 to TRBJ2-4; the match to TRBD2 covers 9 bases. The V gene end was trimmed by 6 bases and the J gene end by 9 bases; junction bases not matched to a gene: 9. This CDR3 spans 14 amino acids. Germline CDR1 and CDR2: MNHEY and SVGEGT. CDR3 nucleotide sequence: TGTGCCAGCAGCTTATTAGCGGGGGCGGGCATTCAGTACTTC. Protein: CASSLLAGAGIQYF.

This clonotype is judged large. The CDR3: CASSQGTFGGYTF. Here the CDR3 DNA reads TGCGCCAGCAGCCAAGGGACATTCGGTGGCTACACCTTC. The chain combines TRBV4-1 with TRBJ1-2, with D perhaps matching TRBD1 (5 bases). This CDR3 spans 13 amino acids. Trimming shortened V by 1 base and J by 7 bases, and 10 bases separated the two germline ends. Looked up from germline, CDR1 is MGHRA and CDR2 is YSYEKL.

CDR3 amino acids: CASSVGGTLGDTQYF. CDR3 coding DNA: TGCGCCAGCAGTGTGGGCGGGACTTTGGGGGATACGCAGTATTTT. The chain combines TRBV10-2 with TRBJ2-3; the D gene is possibly TRBD2 (6 bases). The CDR3 is made up of 15 amino acids. From germline, CDR1 is WSHSY and CDR2 SAAADI. V gave up 4 bases and J gave up 6 bases, with 17 bases separating them.

V usage is TRBV7-2 and J usage is TRBJ2-7; TRBD2 agrees at 10 bases. Germline CDR1 reads SGHTA; CDR2 reads FQGNSA. The junction had 9 bases not matched to a gene; V was cut back by 1 base and J by 6 bases. This CDR3 spans 16 amino acids. CDR3 sequence (DNA): TGTGCCAGCAGCTTAGGGATGGCTAGCGGGAGAGTCGAGCAGTACTTC. It codes for CASSLGMASGRVEQYF.

In its sample, this clonotype was seen a few times. The chain combines TRBV7-2 with TRBJ2-7; D is perhaps TRBD1 (6 bases). V was clipped by 2 bases and J by 3 bases, with 14 bases between them. CDR1 and CDR2 (germline): SGHTA, FQGNSA. This CDR3 contains 15 residues. CDR3 DNA sequence: TGTGCCAGCAGCTTAAGTCCAGGGGCAAACTACGAGCAGTACTTC. Its translation: CASSLSPGANYEQYF.

The rearrangement links TRBV5-8 to TRBJ2-1; 10 bases line up with TRBD2. The CDR3 is made up of 13 amino acids. V shed 2 bases, J shed 12 bases, and the junction held 5 bases outside the gene matches. Germline-derived CDR1 and CDR2 are SGHTS and YDEGEE. The CDR3 nucleotides are TGTGCCAGCAGCTTTTCTAGCGGGAGAGGGCAGTTCTTC. This translates into CASSFSSGRGQFF.

The chain is built from TRBV6-1 and TRBJ1-1; unclear D gene. CDR3 length equals 13 residues. The V gene's germline CDR1 is MNHNS and CDR2 SASEGT. V lost 8 bases and J lost 1, with 11 bases in between. This chain's CDR3 is CASCVKGNTEAFF. CDR3 DNA sequence: TGTGCCAGCTGCGTAAAGGGGAACACTGAAGCTTTCTTT.

This clonotype was detected only a few times. This chain connects TRBV6-2 or TRBV6-3 to TRBJ2-7; D is possibly TRBD1 or TRBD2 (6 bases each). Germline V CDR1 and CDR2: MNHEY, SVGEGT. The CDR3 contains 14 residues. Trimming removed 8 bases at V and 4 bases at J, with 18 bases between. The CDR3 DNA is TGTGCCAGCCTTCGGGGGCCTACCGCTTACGAGCAGTACTTC. Translation: CASLRGPTAYEQYF.